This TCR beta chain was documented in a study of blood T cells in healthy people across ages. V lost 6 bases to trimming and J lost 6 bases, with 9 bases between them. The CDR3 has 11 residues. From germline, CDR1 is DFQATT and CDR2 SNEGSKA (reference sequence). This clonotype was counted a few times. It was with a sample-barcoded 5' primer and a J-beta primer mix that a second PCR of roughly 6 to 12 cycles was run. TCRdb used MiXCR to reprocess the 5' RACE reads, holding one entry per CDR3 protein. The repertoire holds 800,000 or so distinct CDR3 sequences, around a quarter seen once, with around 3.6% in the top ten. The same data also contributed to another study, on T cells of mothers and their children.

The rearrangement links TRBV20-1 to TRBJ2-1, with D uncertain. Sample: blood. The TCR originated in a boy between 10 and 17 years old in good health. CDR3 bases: TGCAGTGCGCGAATAGTCAATGAGCAGTTCTTC. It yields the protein CSARIVNEQFF.